The clone carrying this T cell receptor beta chain was seen a handful of times. Its antigen remains unknown. The sample comes from a study of T-cell memory formation after mild COVID-19. Study context: Across donors, TCR clusters were largely donor specific.

General study results and limits: Day 37-peaking second-wave clones had unconfirmed SARS-CoV-2 specificity.

Using its own MiXCR run on the 5' RACE reads, TCRdb lists one record per CDR3 protein. Altogether a few hundred thousand distinct CDR3 sequences are present, roughly 17% being singletons, with the ten largest covering around 23%. The germline V gene has CDR1 SGHTA and CDR2 FQGNSA. This CDR3 spans 19 amino acids. Deletions cut 5 bases from V and 2 bases from J, with 24 bases between. The sequence was obtained from a man younger than 35 who had mild COVID-19 (a few samples of this study predate the infection). Cell type and time point are not known. The chain couples TRBV7-2 to TRBJ1-4; D may be TRBD1 (6 bases). What was sequenced was PBMCs or a T cell subset sorted from them (not recorded which). CDR3 sequence: CASSLTRRGRGGTNEKLFF. The DNA of the CDR3 is TGTGCCAGCAGCCTCACCCGCAGGGGAAGGGGTGGGACTAATGAAAAACTGTTTTTT.